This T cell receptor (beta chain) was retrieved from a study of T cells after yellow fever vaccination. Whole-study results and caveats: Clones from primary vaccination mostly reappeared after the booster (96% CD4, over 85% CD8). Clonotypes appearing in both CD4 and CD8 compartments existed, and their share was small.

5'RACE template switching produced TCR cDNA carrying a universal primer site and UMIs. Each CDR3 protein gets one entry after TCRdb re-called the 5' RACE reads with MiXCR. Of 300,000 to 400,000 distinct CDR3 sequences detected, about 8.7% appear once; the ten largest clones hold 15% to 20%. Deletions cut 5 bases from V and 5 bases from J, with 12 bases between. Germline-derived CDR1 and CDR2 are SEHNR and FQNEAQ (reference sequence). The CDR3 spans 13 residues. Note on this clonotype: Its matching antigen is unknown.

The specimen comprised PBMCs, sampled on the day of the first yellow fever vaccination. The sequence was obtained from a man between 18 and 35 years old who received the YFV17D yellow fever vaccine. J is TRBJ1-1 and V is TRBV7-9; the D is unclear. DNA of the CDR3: TGTGCCAGCAGCCCCAATTCGAGGACTGAAGCTTTCTTT. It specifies CASSPNSRTEAFF.